The rows below give T cell receptor beta chains drawn from one sample of a study of T cell responses to AZD1222 COVID-19 vaccine. The protocol was immunoSEQ multiplex PCR, while the TCRdb copy is restricted to in-frame clones and leaves out a portion. The sample holds about 99,000 clones; approximately 86% are singletons and the top ten take 2.5% to 4%. Here the sequenced sample was peripheral blood, taken 28 days after the second dose of the MenACWY control vaccine. These receptors came from an adult who received the MenACWY meningococcal vaccine as a control. Both conserved end residues are part of each CDR3. Fields, in order: V gene, CDR3 length, clone size, J gene, D gene, CDR3 protein, CDR3 DNA. D genes are given only for firm matches. A row's size may be missing; if present it is once, few, many or a size class.

v_call: TRBV5-8
cdr3_length: 13
clone_size: -
j_call: TRBJ2-7
d_call: -
cdr3_aa: CASSPHATYEQYF
cdr3_nt: TGTGCCAGCAGCCCCCATGCAACCTACGAGCAGTACTTC

v_call: TRBV10-3
cdr3_length: 13
clone_size: -
j_call: TRBJ2-7
d_call: -
cdr3_aa: CAISERGLGEQYF
cdr3_nt: TGTGCCATCAGTGAGCGCGGCTTGGGCGAGCAGTACTTC

v_call: TRBV27
cdr3_length: 17
clone_size: -
j_call: TRBJ2-7
d_call: TRBD2
cdr3_aa: CASSLRLAGNRYYEQYF
cdr3_nt: TGTGCCAGCAGTTTACGGTTAGCGGGGAACCGATACTACGAGCAGTACTTC

v_call: TRBV11-2
cdr3_length: 15
clone_size: -
j_call: TRBJ2-1
d_call: -
cdr3_aa: CASSDVRGSYNEQFF
cdr3_nt: TGTGCCAGCAGCGACGTCAGGGGCTCCTACAATGAGCAGTTCTTC

v_call: TRBV9
cdr3_length: 16
clone_size: once
j_call: TRBJ1-3
d_call: -
cdr3_aa: CASSVEAGGGADTIYF
cdr3_nt: TGTGCCAGCAGCGTAGAGGCTGGGGGGGGCGCGGACACCATATATTTT

v_call: TRBV7-2
cdr3_length: 16
clone_size: -
j_call: TRBJ1-4
d_call: -
cdr3_aa: CASSAVHRAGDEKLFF
cdr3_nt: TGTGCCAGCAGCGCAGTTCACAGGGCGGGCGATGAAAAACTGTTTTTT

v_call: TRBV12-3/TRBV12-4
cdr3_length: 11
clone_size: -
j_call: TRBJ2-2
d_call: -
cdr3_aa: CASSEAGELFF
cdr3_nt: TGTGCCAGCAGTGAGGCCGGGGAGCTGTTTTTT

v_call: TRBV28
cdr3_length: 13
clone_size: once
j_call: TRBJ1-1
d_call: -
cdr3_aa: CASSLGTLTEAFF
cdr3_nt: TGTGCCAGCAGTTTGGGGACCCTCACTGAAGCTTTCTTT

v_call: TRBV6-5
cdr3_length: 14
clone_size: -
j_call: TRBJ1-2
d_call: -
cdr3_aa: CASSYSGRQVGYTF
cdr3_nt: TGTGCCAGCAGTTATTCTGGCCGACAAGTCGGCTACACCTTC

v_call: TRBV6-2/TRBV6-3
cdr3_length: 15
clone_size: -
j_call: TRBJ2-1
d_call: TRBD2
cdr3_aa: CASSYSPTSRNEQFF
cdr3_nt: TGTGCCAGCAGTTACTCACCGACTAGCCGCAATGAGCAGTTCTTC

v_call: TRBV28
cdr3_length: 15
clone_size: -
j_call: TRBJ1-1
d_call: -
cdr3_aa: CASSFSGGAGTEAFF
cdr3_nt: TGTGCCAGCAGTTTTTCGGGGGGCGCAGGCACTGAAGCTTTCTTT

v_call: TRBV28
cdr3_length: 16
clone_size: -
j_call: TRBJ2-7
d_call: TRBD1
cdr3_aa: CASSLVLGTGGKEQYF
cdr3_nt: TGTGCCAGCAGTTTAGTGCTGGGGACAGGGGGCAAAGAGCAGTACTTC

v_call: TRBV20-1
cdr3_length: 16
clone_size: -
j_call: TRBJ1-3
d_call: TRBD1
cdr3_aa: CSASRGQGAKGNTIYF
cdr3_nt: TGCAGTGCTAGTCGGGGACAGGGGGCGAAAGGAAACACCATATATTTT

v_call: TRBV6-2/TRBV6-3
cdr3_length: 15
clone_size: once
j_call: TRBJ2-5
d_call: -
cdr3_aa: CASSGSAAGQETQYF
cdr3_nt: TGTGCCAGCAGCGGCTCGGCTGCGGGGCAAGAGACCCAGTACTTC

v_call: TRBV18
cdr3_length: 18
clone_size: -
j_call: TRBJ1-6
d_call: -
cdr3_aa: CASSPSFSGHTMESPLHF
cdr3_nt: TGTGCCAGCTCGCCTTCCTTTTCGGGACACACAATGGAATCACCCCTCCACTTT

v_call: TRBV24-1
cdr3_length: 13
clone_size: once
j_call: TRBJ2-5
d_call: TRBD2
cdr3_aa: CATSPASRGAQYF
cdr3_nt: TGTGCCACCTCTCCGGCCTCGCGGGGGGCCCAGTACTTC

v_call: TRBV27
cdr3_length: 14
clone_size: -
j_call: TRBJ2-1
d_call: TRBD2
cdr3_aa: CASSSGLAYNEQFF
cdr3_nt: TGTGCCAGCAGTTCGGGACTAGCCTACAATGAGCAGTTCTTC

v_call: TRBV4-1
cdr3_length: 18
clone_size: -
j_call: TRBJ2-5
d_call: TRBD1
cdr3_aa: CASRRGRSRDRGWETQYF
cdr3_nt: TGCGCCAGCCGCCGGGGGCGTTCCCGGGACAGGGGGTGGGAGACCCAGTACTTC